What follows are 21 T cell receptor beta chains derived from one specimen sequenced in a study of blood T cell repertoires in COVID-19 (dated by TCRdb to about 2020). Preparation of the library involved the immunoSEQ multiplex PCR assay. Sourced from immuneACCESS, this table was stored by TCRdb with only in-frame sequences that have V and J called. A share of the clones is absent; for the studies checked, an unresolved V gene accounts for under half, and the remainder has no known explanation. The sample table lists a few hundred thousand clones, around 89% of them with a count of one. Roughly 1.2% of the sample is held by the ten biggest clonotypes. The sequencing input was PBMCs or T cells enriched from blood (not recorded which). These receptors all stem from a woman between 18 and 29 years old who had recovered from COVID-19.

The sample holds one count of this clone. This rearrangement joins TRBV5-1 to TRBJ1-5, with D perhaps TRBD1 (5 bases). Germline values: CDR1 SGHRS, CDR2 YFSETQ. V lost 0 bases to trimming and J lost 6 bases, with 10 bases between them. The CDR3 is 14 residues long. Here the CDR3 reads CASSLGWGTQPQHF. The CDR3 coding sequence is TGCGCCAGCAGCTTGGGATGGGGCACTCAGCCCCAGCATTTT.

The chain combines TRBV7-6 with TRBJ2-1; tentative D call: TRBD1 (6 bases). CDR3 length equals 13 residues. The V and J ends lost 4 bases and 7 bases respectively, with 11 bases between them. Germline V lookup: CDR1 SGHVS, CDR2 FNYEAQ. The DNA for the CDR3 is TGTGCCAGCAGCTGGGAACAGGGAAATGAGCAGTTCTTC. This gives the protein CASSWEQGNEQFF.

The rearrangement links TRBV7-2 to TRBJ1-2; 12 bases line up with TRBD1. The CDR3 has 17 residues. The V segment lost 5 bases and the J segment 7 bases; nucleotides outside the gene matches: 14. CDR1 and CDR2 (germline): SGHTA, FQGNSA. In nucleotides, the CDR3 is TGTGCCAGCAGCCTCCGGGACAGGGGGCCTAATGAGTTTGGCTACACCTTC. It encodes CASSLRDRGPNEFGYTF.

The chain recombines TRBV7-9 with TRBJ1-6; 10 positions agree with TRBD1. This CDR3 has 14 residues. V dropped 4 bases and J dropped 13; count of bases not matched to a gene: 7. The germline gives CDR1 SEHNR, CDR2 FQNEAQ (reference sequence). In nucleotides, the CDR3 is TGTGCCAGCAGCTCCGGGACAGGGGCCCCTCCCCTCCACTTT. It yields the protein CASSSGTGAPPLHF.

This chain links TRBV9 with TRBJ1-6; 10 nucleotides align to TRBD1. Germline V gene sequence: CDR1 SGDLS, CDR2 YYNGEE. The CDR3 has 15 residues. With V trimmed by 0 bases and J by 9 bases, 3 bases remained unmatched. The CDR3 loop reads CASSVGQGASSPLHF. The CDR3 nucleotides read TGTGCCAGCAGCGTAGGACAGGGGGCTAGTTCACCCCTCCACTTT. Together with reference TRBV9 and TRBJ1-6, the CDR3 gives the full variable domain: DSGVTQTPKHLITATGQRVTLRCSPRSGDLSVYWYQQSLDQGLQFLIQYYNGEERAKGNILERFSAQQFPDLHSELNLSSLELGDSALYFCASSVGQGASSPLHFGNGTRLTVT.

The chain is built from TRBV19 and TRBJ1-6, with D unclear. Germline-derived CDR1 and CDR2 are LNHDA and SQIVND (reference sequence). The CDR3 contains 17 residues. V lost 6 bases and J 4 bases, leaving 19 bases between the germline ends. CDR3 in DNA: TGTGCCAGTAGGGTCCGCAGGTCCGGAATATATAATTCACCCCTCCACTTT. Translation gives CASRVRRSGIYNSPLHF.

The J gene is TRBJ2-5, the V gene TRBV5-1; D might be TRBD2 (5 bases). This CDR3 is 14 amino acids long. Trimming pared 1 base from V and 2 bases from J, leaving 9 bases between. The germline gives CDR1 SGHRS, CDR2 YFSETQ. CDR3 nucleotide sequence: TGCGCCAGCAGCTTGATGAGCGGTCAAGAGACCCAGTACTTC. Its protein product is CASSLMSGQETQYF.

This clone was picked up a small number of times. The rearrangement links TRBV19 to TRBJ1-5; no definite D call. In germline, CDR1 is LNHDA, CDR2 SQIVND (reference sequence). This CDR3 has 14 amino acids. Trimming removed 4 bases from V and 11 bases from J, with 18 bases in between. CDR3 in amino acids: CASSTGSFPVAQHF. The CDR3 nucleotides read TGTGCCAGTAGTACCGGGTCTTTCCCGGTGGCCCAGCATTTT.

This clone was counted a few times. The chain employs TRBV19 and TRBJ1-2; 9 nucleotides match TRBD1. The V gene's germline CDR1 is LNHDA and CDR2 SQIVND (reference sequence). The CDR3 has 14 amino acids. The V gene end was trimmed by 2 bases and the J gene end by 5 bases; junction bases not matched to a gene: 3. The CDR3, as DNA: TGTGCCAGTAGTATAATCGACAGGGGGTATGGCTACACCTTC. The encoded protein is CASSIIDRGYGYTF.

This rearrangement joins TRBV4-3 to TRBJ2-1; 14 nucleotides align to TRBD2. J gave up 6 bases and V 0 bases, and 7 bases lay outside the gene matches. The CDR3 totals 18 residues. Germline lookup yields CDR1 LGHNA and CDR2 YSLEER. Here the CDR3 reads CASSQDGRLAGGFNEQFF. DNA for the CDR3: TGCGCCAGCAGCCAAGATGGGAGACTAGCGGGGGGGTTCAATGAGCAGTTCTTC.

The chain is built from TRBV5-4 and TRBJ2-3; TRBD1 matches at 9 bases. The CDR3 extends over 15 amino acids. V dropped 3 bases and J dropped 1; count of bases not matched to a gene: 3. Germline values: CDR1 SGHNT, CDR2 YYREEE (reference sequence). The CDR3, as DNA: TGTGCCAGCAGCTGGGGACAGGGCCGCACAGATACGCAGTATTTT. It is translated as CASSWGQGRTDTQYF.

The V gene is TRBV9, the J gene TRBJ1-2; D unresolved. The CDR3 sequence is 11 residues long. Germline CDR1 and CDR2: SGDLS and YYNGEE. V was shortened by 3 bases and J by 13 bases, with 13 bases between the two germline ends. This CDR3 is CASSGEARSTF. Here the CDR3 DNA reads TGTGCCAGCAGCGGGGAGGCCAGGTCCACCTTC. Drawing the rest from reference TRBV9 and TRBJ1-2, the complete variable domain is DSGVTQTPKHLITATGQRVTLRCSPRSGDLSVYWYQQSLDQGLQFLIQYYNGEERAKGNILERFSAQQFPDLHSELNLSSLELGDSALYFCASSGEARSTFGSGTRLTVV.

The chain carries TRBV4-1 and TRBJ2-1, with D possibly matching TRBD1 (6 bases). The CDR3 has 15 residues. CDR1 and CDR2 (germline): MGHRA, YSYEKL. V was shortened by 0 bases and J by 7 bases, with 13 bases between the two germline ends. DNA for the CDR3: TGCGCCAGCAGCCAAGACTCGTGGGGGCTGAATGAGCAGTTCTTC. This sequence encodes CASSQDSWGLNEQFF.

CDR3 region: CASSRSTGGGYGYTF. CDR3 bases: TGTGCCAGCAGCCGATCGACAGGGGGTGGCTATGGCTACACCTTC. The rearrangement joins TRBV5-6 to TRBJ1-2; 9 nucleotides line up with TRBD1. Trimming removed 4 bases from V and 4 bases from J; junction bases left unmatched: 8. Germline V gene lookup returns CDR1 SGHDT and CDR2 YYEEEE. The CDR3 is 15 amino acids.

The chain couples TRBV9 to TRBJ1-1, with a tentative D call TRBD1 (5 bases). CDR1 is SGDLS, CDR2 YYNGEE, per germline. This CDR3 has 16 amino acids. With 0 bases removed from V and 2 bases from J, the gap between germline ends came to 14 bases. This CDR3 is CASSVEGVSPNTEAFF. Here the CDR3 DNA reads TGTGCCAGCAGCGTAGAAGGGGTCAGCCCTAACACTGAAGCTTTCTTT.

The chain recombines TRBV3-1 (or the pseudogene TRBV3-2) with TRBJ2-7; TRBD1 agrees at 8 bases. This CDR3 region has 15 residues. Trimming removed 0 bases from V and 3 bases from J; junction bases left unmatched: 4. Germline V gene sequence: CDR1 LGHDT, CDR2 YNNKEL (reference sequence). CDR3 region: CASSQDRGRFYEQYF. The CDR3 nucleotides are TGTGCCAGCAGCCAAGACAGGGGGCGCTTCTACGAGCAGTACTTC.

The chain joins TRBV5-1 to TRBJ2-2, with 13 bases fitting TRBD2. V lost 5 bases and J lost 0; bases outside the gene matches: 13. This CDR3 contains 20 residues. Germline values: CDR1 SGHRS, CDR2 YFSETQ. The CDR3 DNA reads as TGCGCCAGCAGACCCGGGACTAGCGGGGAAGCGTTCGCGAACACCGGGGAGCTGTTTTTT. Its protein is CASRPGTSGEAFANTGELFF. Supplemented by reference TRBV5-1 and TRBJ2-2, the full variable domain reads KAGVTQTPRYLIKTRGQQVTLSCSPISGHRSVSWYQQTPGQGLQFLFEYFSETQRNKGNFPGRFSGRQFSNSRSEMNVSTLELGDSALYLCASRPGTSGEAFANTGELFFGEGSRLTVL.

The V call is TRBV19, the J call TRBJ1-6; the D gene is possibly TRBD1 (5 bases). From germline, CDR1 is LNHDA and CDR2 SQIVND (reference sequence). CDR3 size: 13 residues. The V end lost 10 bases, the J end lost 7 bases, and 14 bases lay between the germline ends. In nucleotides, the CDR3 is TGTGCCACTAAGGGGTATTCAAATTCACCCCTCCACTTT. Translation gives CATKGYSNSPLHF.

The chain has TRBV11-2 and TRBJ1-5; 11 positions match TRBD1. The CDR3 is 19 amino acids. The V and J ends lost 5 bases and 2 bases, in that order; junction bases with no gene match: 14. CDR1 is SGHAT and CDR2 is FQNNGV in the germline V gene. The CDR3 DNA is TGTGCCAGCAGCAAACGCCCCGGGACAGGGGGTTGGGGCAATCAGCCCCAGCATTTT. Translating it yields CASSKRPGTGGWGNQPQHF.

V gene TRBV10-3 combines with J gene TRBJ2-7, with D possibly TRBD1 on 6 matching bases. The V and J ends lost 0 bases and 5 bases respectively, with 8 bases between them. The CDR3 spans 13 residues. Germline CDR1 is ENHRY and CDR2 is SYGVKD. The CDR3 region has the DNA TGTGCCATCAGTGAGTCGAGGGGGAACGAGCAGTACTTC. Amino acids: CAISESRGNEQYF.

CDR3: CASSASVTYEQYF. CDR3 nucleotide sequence: TGCGCCAGCAGTGCCTCAGTCACCTACGAGCAGTACTTC. The chain links TRBV10-1 to TRBJ2-7; D ambiguous. The V end was cut by 4 bases, the J end by 2 bases, with 9 bases between. The germline CDR1 and CDR2 sequences are WNHNN and SYGVQD (reference sequence). The CDR3 contains 13 residues.